The source of this T cell receptor (beta chain) is a study of shared clonotypes between healthy human individuals. Overall study: Each donor had three CD4 naive, three CD4 memory, two CD8 naive and one CD8 memory plate. General study points: What rarefaction showed was incomplete sorted-subset sequencing despite large depth.

V was clipped by 3 bases and J by 6 bases, with 9 bases between them. The CDR3 is 13 amino acids. Per the germline V gene, CDR1 is SEHNR and CDR2 is FQNEAQ (reference sequence). This clone was seen only once. As yet, its antigen is unknown. Naivety among CD8 cells was defined by CD45RO negativity and positive CCR7 selection, thereby excluding terminally differentiated effector memory CD45RA+ cells. There were no recent acute infections or vaccinations among the donors, who were healthy HIV-negative adults. This table comes from immunoSEQ multiplex PCR, and its TCRdb copy is limited to in-frame clones, with some not included. The sample holds around 700,000 clones; around 92% are singletons and the top ten take more than 20%.

V usage is TRBV7-9 and J usage is TRBJ2-1; possible D gene TRBD2, 6 bases. This clonotype originated in a man aged 30 to 39 in good health. The sequenced sample was naive CD8+ T cells sorted from blood. The CDR3 nucleotides are TGTGCCAGCAGCTTTTTAGCGGTCAATGAGCAGTTCTTC. This sequence encodes CASSFLAVNEQFF.